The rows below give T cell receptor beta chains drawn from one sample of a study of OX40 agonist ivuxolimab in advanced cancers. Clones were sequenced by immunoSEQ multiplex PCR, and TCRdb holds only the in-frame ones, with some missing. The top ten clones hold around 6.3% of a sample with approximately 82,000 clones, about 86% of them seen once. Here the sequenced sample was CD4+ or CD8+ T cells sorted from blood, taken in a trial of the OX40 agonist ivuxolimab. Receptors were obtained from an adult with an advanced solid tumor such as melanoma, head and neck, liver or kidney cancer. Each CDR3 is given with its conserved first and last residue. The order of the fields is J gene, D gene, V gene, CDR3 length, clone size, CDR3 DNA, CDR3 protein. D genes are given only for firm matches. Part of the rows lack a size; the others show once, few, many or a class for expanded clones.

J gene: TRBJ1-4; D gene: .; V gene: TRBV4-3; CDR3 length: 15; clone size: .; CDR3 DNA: TGCGCCAGCAGCCAAGGGGGGCTTCCTAATGAAAAACTGTTTTTT; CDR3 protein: CASSQGGLPNEKLFF
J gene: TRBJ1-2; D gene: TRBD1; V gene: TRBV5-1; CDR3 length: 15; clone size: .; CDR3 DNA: TGCGCCAGCAGCTTGGAGGCACAGGGGGCTGGTGGCTACACCTTC; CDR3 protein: CASSLEAQGAGGYTF
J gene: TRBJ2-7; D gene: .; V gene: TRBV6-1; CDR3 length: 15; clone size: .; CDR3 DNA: TGTGCCAGCAGTTCCGAGACAGGCTCGTTCCTGGAGCAGTACTTC; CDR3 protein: CASSSETGSFLEQYF
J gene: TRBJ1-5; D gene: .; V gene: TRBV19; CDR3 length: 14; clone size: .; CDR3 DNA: TGTGCCAGTAGGCAGGACAGCCTCAATCAGCCCCAGCATTTT; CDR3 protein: CASRQDSLNQPQHF
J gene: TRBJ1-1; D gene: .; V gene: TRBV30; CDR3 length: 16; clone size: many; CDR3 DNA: TGTGCCTGGAGTGGCCGGGACGGACGAATGAACACTGAAGCTTTCTTT; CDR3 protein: CAWSGRDGRMNTEAFF
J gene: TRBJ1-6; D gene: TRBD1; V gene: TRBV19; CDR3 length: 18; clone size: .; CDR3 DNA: TGTGCCACGGGACTTACGGGGGACAGGGGGCCGTTTAATTCACCCCTCCACTTT; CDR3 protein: CATGLTGDRGPFNSPLHF
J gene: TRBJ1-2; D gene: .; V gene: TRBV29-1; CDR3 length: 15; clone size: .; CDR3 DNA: TGCAGCGTTGGGGCAGGGAGGGGATGGGGTTATGGCTACACCTTC; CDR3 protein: CSVGAGRGWGYGYTF
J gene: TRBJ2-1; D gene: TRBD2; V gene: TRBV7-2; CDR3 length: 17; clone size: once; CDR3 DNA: TGTGCCAGCAGCCCCCGGGGGAAGCGGGGCTCCTACAATGAGCAGTTCTTC; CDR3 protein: CASSPRGKRGSYNEQFF
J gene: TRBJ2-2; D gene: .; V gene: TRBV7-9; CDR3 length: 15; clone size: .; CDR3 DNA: TGTGCCAGCAGCAACGGTTTGAGACCCACCGGGGAGCTGTTTTTT; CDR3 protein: CASSNGLRPTGELFF
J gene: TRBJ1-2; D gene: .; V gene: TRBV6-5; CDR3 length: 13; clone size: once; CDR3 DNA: TGTGCCAGCAGGATGCTCGGGGGCTATGGCTACACCTTC; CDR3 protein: CASRMLGGYGYTF
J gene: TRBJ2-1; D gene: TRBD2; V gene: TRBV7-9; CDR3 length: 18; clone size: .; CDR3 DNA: TGTGCCAGCAGGCACGGACTAGCGGGAGGGCCGATGGCCCATGAGCAGTTCTTC; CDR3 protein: CASRHGLAGGPMAHEQFF
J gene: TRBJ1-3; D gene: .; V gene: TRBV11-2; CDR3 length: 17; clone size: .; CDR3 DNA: TGTGCCAGCAGCTTAGATCGGCGAAGGGGTTCTGGAAACACCATATATTTT; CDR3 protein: CASSLDRRRGSGNTIYF
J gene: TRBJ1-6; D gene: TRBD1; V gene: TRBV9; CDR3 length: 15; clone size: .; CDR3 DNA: TGTGCCAGCAGCTCCCGGACAGGTTTAGATTCACCCCTCCACTTT; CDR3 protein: CASSSRTGLDSPLHF